This T cell receptor beta chain originates from a study of shared clonotypes between healthy human individuals. The protocol was immunoSEQ multiplex PCR, while the TCRdb copy is restricted to in-frame clones and leaves out a portion. The sample consists of millions of clones, over 85% of them appearing once. Comments on this clone: Its antigen is unidentified. Different DNA sequences within this sample yield the same CDR3.

CDR3 length: 13 residues. V lost 5 bases and J lost 4, with 6 bases in between. Germline V gives CDR1 SEHNR, CDR2 FQNEAQ (reference sequence). Study outcomes and limitations: Clonotypes shared by all four donors outscored non-shared clonotypes in generation probability.

This chain links TRBV7-9 with TRBJ2-6; D is ambiguous. Sequences were obtained from naive CD4+ T cells sorted from blood. As to subset: CD45RA+ positively selected. The TCR comes from a man aged 18 to 30 in good health. CDR3 in DNA: TGTGCCAGCAGCCTCGCCGGGGCCAACGTCCTGACTTTC. Its protein product is CASSLAGANVLTF.